This T cell receptor beta chain was sequenced during a study of blood T cell repertoires in COVID-19. Libraries were prepared by immunoSEQ multiplex PCR; TCRdb keeps only in-frame clonotypes and omits some of them. Of 140,000 to 150,000 clones listed, 81% are singletons. Germline CDR1 is MNHEY and CDR2 is SVGAGI. The CDR3 extends over 13 amino acids. V was pared by 6 bases and J by 5 bases, with 11 bases between. The genes are TRBV6-5 and TRBJ2-4, with a tentative D call TRBD1 (8 bases). This TCR was recovered from a human donor with acute or convalescent COVID-19. The donor label of this sample is uncertain. Material for sequencing was peripheral blood. Here the CDR3 reads CASRTGGENIQYF. CDR3 sequence (DNA): TGTGCCAGCAGAACAGGGGGGGAAAACATTCAGTACTTC.